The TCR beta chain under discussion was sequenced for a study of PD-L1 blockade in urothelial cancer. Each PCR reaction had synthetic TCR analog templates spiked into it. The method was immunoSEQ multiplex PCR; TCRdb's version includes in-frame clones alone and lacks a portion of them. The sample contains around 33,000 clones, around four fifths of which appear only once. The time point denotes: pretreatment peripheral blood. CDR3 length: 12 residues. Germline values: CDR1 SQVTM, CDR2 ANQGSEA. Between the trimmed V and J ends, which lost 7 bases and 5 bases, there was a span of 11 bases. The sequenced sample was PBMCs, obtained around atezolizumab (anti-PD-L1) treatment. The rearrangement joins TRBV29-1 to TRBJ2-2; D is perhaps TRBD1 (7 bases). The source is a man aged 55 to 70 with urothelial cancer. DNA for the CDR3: TGCAGCGCGCAGGGGGGTACCGGGGAGCTGTTTTTT. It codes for CSAQGGTGELFF.